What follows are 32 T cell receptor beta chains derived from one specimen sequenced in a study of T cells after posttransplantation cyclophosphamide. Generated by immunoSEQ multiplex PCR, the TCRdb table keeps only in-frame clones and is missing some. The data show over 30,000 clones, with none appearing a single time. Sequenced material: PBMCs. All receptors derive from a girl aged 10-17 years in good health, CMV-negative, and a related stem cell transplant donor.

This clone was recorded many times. Written as DNA, the CDR3 is TGTGCCAGCAGCTTATTCGGGGAAACTGAAGCTTTCTTT. Residues: CASSLFGETEAFF. This sequence joins TRBV7-9 and TRBJ1-1, with no clear D. Trimming left V 2 bases short and J 5 bases short, with 9 bases between. The CDR3 consists of 13 residues. Germline V gene lookup returns CDR1 SEHNR and CDR2 FQNEAQ (reference sequence). The whole variable domain, filled in from reference TRBV7-9 and TRBJ1-1, reads DTGVSQNPRHKITKRGQNVTFRCDPISEHNRLYWYRQTLGQGPEFLTYFQNEAQLEKSRLLSDRFSAERPKGSFSTLEIQRTEQGDSAMYLCASSLFGETEAFFGQGTRLTVV.

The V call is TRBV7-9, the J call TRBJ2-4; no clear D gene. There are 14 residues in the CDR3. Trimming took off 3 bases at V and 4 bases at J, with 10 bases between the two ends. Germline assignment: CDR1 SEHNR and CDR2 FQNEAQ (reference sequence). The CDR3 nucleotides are TGTGCCAGCAGCTTTTCGAGCCTAAAAAACATTCAGTACTTC. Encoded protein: CASSFSSLKNIQYF.

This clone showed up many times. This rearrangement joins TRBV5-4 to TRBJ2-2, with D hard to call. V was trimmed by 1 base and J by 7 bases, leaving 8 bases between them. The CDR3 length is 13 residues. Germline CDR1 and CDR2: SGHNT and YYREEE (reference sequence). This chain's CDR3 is CASSLLGVGELFF. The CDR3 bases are TGTGCCAGCAGCTTGCTGGGCGTCGGGGAGCTGTTTTTT.

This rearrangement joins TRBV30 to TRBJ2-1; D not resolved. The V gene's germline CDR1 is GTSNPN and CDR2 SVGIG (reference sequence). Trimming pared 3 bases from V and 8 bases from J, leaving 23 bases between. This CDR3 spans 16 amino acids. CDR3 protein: CAWRKLAGPTGYEQFF. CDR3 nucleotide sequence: TGTGCCTGGAGAAAGTTGGCAGGCCCTACTGGGTATGAGCAGTTCTTC.

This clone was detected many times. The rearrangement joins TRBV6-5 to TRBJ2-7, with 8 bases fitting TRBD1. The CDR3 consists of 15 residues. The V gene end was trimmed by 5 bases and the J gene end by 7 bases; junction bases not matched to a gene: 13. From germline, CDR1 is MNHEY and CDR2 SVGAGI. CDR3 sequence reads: CASSGDRTGREEQYF. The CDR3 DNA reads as TGTGCCAGCAGTGGGGACCGGACAGGGAGAGAAGAGCAGTACTTC.

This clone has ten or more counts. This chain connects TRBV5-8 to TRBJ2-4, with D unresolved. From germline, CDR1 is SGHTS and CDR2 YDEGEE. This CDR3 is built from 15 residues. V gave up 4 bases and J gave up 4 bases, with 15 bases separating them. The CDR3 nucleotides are TGTGCCAGCAGCCTACGGAGTAGCCCGAAAAACATTCAGTACTTC. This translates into CASSLRSSPKNIQYF.

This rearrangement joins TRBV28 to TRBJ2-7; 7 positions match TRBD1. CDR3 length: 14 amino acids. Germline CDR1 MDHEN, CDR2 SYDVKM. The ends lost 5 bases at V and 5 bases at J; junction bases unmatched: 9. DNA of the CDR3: TGTGCCAGCAGTCCACAGGGGCCTCTCAACGAGCAGTACTTC. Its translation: CASSPQGPLNEQYF. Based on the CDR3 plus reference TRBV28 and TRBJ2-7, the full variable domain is DVKVTQSSRYLVKRTGEKVFLECVQDMDHENMFWYRQDPGLGLRLIYFSYDVKMKEKGDIPEGYSVSREKKERFSLILESASTNQTSMYLCASSPQGPLNEQYFGPGTRLTVT.

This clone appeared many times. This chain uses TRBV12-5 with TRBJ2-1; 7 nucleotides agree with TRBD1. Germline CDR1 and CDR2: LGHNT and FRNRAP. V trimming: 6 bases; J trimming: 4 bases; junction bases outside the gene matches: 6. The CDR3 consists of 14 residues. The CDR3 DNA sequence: TGTGCTAGTGGGCGAGACAGGGCATACAATGAGCAGTTCTTC. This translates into CASGRDRAYNEQFF.

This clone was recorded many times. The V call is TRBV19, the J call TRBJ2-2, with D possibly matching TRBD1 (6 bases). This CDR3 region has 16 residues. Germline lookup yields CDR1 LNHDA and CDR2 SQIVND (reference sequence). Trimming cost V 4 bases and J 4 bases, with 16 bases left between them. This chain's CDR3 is CASSKKTGSFTGELFF. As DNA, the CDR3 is TGTGCCAGTAGTAAGAAGACAGGCTCTTTCACCGGGGAGCTGTTTTTT.

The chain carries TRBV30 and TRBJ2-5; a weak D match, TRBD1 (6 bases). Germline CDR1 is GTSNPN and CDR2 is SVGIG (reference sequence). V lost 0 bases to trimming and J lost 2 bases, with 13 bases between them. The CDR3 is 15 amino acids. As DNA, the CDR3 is TGTGCCTGGAGTGTTGCATACAGGGAACAAGAGACCCAGTACTTC. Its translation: CAWSVAYREQETQYF.

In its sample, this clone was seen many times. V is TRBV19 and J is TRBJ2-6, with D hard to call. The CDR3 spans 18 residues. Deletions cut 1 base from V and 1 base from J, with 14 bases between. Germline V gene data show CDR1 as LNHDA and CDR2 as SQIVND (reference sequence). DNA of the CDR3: TGTGCCAGTAGTATAGGGGTGGGCAGCCCATCTGGGGCCAACGTCCTGACTTTC. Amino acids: CASSIGVGSPSGANVLTF. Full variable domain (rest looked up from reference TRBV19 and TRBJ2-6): DGGITQSPKYLFRKEGQNVTLSCEQNLNHDAMYWYRQDPGQGLRLIYYSQIVNDFQKGDIAEGYSVSREKKESFPLTVTSAQKNPTAFYLCASSIGVGSPSGANVLTFGAGSRLTVL.

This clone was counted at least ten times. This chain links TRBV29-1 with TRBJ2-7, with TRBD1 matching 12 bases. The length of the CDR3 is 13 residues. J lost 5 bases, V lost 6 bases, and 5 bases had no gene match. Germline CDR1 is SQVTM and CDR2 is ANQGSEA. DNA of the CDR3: TGCAGCGTCGGGGACAGGGGGCCCAACGAGCAGTACTTC. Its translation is CSVGDRGPNEQYF.

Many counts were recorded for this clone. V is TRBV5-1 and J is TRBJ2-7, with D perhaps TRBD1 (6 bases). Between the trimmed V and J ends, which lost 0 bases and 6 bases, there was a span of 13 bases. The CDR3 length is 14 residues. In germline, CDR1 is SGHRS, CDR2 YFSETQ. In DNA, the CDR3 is TGCGCCAGCAGCTTGGGCCAGGGGACGGGCGAGCAGTACTTC. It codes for CASSLGQGTGEQYF.

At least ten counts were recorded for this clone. The chain's CDR3 is CASSSGQEAFF. CDR3 sequence (DNA): TGTGCCAGCAGCTCCGGACAAGAGGCTTTCTTT. The V and J genes are TRBV5-4 and TRBJ1-1; D may be TRBD1 (5 bases). The CDR3 length is 11 residues. Germline CDR1 reads SGHNT; CDR2 reads YYREEE (reference sequence). Trimming left V 3 bases short and J 11 bases short, with 11 bases between.

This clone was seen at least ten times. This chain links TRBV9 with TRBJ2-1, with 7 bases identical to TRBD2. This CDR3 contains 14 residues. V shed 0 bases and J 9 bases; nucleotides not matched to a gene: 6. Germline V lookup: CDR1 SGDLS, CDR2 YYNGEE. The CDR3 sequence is CASSVGGGSLEQFF. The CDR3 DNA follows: TGTGCCAGCAGCGTAGGCGGCGGGAGCCTTGAGCAGTTCTTC.

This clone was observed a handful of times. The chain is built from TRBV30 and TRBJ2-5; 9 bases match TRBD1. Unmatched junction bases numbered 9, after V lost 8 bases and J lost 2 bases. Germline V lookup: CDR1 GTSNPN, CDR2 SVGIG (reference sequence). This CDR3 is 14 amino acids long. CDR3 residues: CAGGTGPAQETQYF. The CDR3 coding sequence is TGTGCCGGAGGGACAGGGCCCGCACAAGAGACCCAGTACTTC.

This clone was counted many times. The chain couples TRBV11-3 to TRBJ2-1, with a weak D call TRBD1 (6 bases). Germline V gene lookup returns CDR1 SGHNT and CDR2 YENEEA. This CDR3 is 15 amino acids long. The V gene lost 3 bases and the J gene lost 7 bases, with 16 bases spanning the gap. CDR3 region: CASSFYGGQGNEQFF. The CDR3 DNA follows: TGTGCCAGCAGCTTTTATGGGGGCCAGGGGAATGAGCAGTTCTTC. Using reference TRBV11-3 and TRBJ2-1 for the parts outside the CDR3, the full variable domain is EAGVVQSPRYKIIEKKQPVAFWCNPISGHNTLYWYLQNLGQGPELLIRYENEEAVDDSQLPKDRFSAERLKGVDSTLKIQPAELGDSAVYLCASSFYGGQGNEQFFGPGTRLTVL.

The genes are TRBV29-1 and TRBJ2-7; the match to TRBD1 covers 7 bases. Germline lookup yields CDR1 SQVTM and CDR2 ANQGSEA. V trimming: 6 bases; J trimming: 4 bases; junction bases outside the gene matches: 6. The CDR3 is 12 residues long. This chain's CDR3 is CSVKGARYEQYF. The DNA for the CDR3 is TGCAGCGTAAAGGGGGCGCGATACGAGCAGTACTTC.

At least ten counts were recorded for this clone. The CDR3: CASSSPNRPGFEFGYTF. The CDR3 coding sequence is TGTGCCAGCAGCTCCCCTAACAGACCGGGGTTTGAGTTTGGCTACACCTTC. The genes are TRBV11-2 and TRBJ1-2; no clear D gene. The ends were cut back, 4 bases at V and 7 bases at J, with 25 bases in the middle. The length of the CDR3 is 17 residues. Germline CDR1 reads SGHAT; CDR2 reads FQNNGV.

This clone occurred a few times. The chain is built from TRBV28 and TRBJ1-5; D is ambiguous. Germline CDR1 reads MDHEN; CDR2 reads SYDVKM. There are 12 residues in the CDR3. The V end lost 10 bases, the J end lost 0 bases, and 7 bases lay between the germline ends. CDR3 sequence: CATGYSNQPQHF. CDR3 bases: TGTGCCACAGGTTATAGCAATCAGCCCCAGCATTTT.

CDR3 coding DNA: TGTGCCACCAGCAGAGCAGGACTAGCGGGGAGTCGTCAGTACTTC. Its protein is CATSRAGLAGSRQYF. V gene TRBV15 combines with J gene TRBJ2-4; 12 nucleotides align to TRBD2. This CDR3 contains 15 residues. Germline trimming cut 1 base from V and 12 bases from J; bases unmatched to any gene: 7. Germline values: CDR1 LNHNV, CDR2 YYDKDF (reference sequence).

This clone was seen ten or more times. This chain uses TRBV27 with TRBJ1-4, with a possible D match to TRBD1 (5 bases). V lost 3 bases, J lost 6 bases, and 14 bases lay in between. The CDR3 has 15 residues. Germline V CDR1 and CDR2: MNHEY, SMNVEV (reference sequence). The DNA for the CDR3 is TGTGCCAGCAGTTTGAGACGGGGGGATCATGAAAAACTGTTTTTT. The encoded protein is CASSLRRGDHEKLFF. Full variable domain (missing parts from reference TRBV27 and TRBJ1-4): EAQVTQNPRYLITVTGKKLTVTCSQNMNHEYMSWYRQDPGLGLRQIYYSMNVEVTDKGDVPEGYKVSRKEKRNFPLILESPSPNQTSLYFCASSLRRGDHEKLFFGSGTQLSVL.

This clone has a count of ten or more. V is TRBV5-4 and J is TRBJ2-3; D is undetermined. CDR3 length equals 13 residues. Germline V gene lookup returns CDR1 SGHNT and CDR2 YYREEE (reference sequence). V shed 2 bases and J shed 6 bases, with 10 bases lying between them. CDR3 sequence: CASSFLARDTQYF. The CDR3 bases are TGTGCCAGCAGCTTTCTCGCTCGGGATACGCAGTATTTT.

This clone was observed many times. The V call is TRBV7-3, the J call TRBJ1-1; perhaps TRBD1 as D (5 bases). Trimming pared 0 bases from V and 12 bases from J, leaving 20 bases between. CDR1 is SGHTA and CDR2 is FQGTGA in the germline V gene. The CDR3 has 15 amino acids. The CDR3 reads CASSLTRAGTGGTFF. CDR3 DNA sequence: TGTGCCAGCAGCTTAACGAGGGCGGGGACCGGTGGCACTTTCTTT.

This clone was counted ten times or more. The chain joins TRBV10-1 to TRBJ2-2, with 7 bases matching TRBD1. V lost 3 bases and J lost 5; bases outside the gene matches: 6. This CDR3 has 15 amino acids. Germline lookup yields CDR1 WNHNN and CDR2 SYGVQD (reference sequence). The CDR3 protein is CASSEEKGATGELFF. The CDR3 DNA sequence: TGCGCCAGCAGTGAAGAGAAGGGGGCAACCGGGGAGCTGTTTTTT.

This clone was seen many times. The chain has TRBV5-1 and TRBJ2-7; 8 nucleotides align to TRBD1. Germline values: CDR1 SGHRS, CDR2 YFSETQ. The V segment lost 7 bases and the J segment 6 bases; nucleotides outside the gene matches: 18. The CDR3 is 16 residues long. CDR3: CASPHPRQGRRSEQYF. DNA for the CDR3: TGCGCCAGCCCACACCCCCGACAGGGGAGAAGGAGCGAGCAGTACTTC.

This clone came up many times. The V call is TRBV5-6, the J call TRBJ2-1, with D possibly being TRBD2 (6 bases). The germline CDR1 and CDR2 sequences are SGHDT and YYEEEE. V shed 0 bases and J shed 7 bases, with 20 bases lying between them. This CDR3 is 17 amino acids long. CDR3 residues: CASSLVAVPPPPNEQFF. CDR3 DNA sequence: TGTGCCAGCAGCTTGGTAGCGGTGCCCCCACCCCCGAATGAGCAGTTCTTC.

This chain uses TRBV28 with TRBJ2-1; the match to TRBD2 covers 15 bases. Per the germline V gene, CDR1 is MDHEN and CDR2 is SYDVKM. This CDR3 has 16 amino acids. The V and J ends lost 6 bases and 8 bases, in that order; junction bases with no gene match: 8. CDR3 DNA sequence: TGTGCCAGCAGGAGCGAGGGACTAGCGGGAGGCGATGAGCAGTTCTTC. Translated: CASRSEGLAGGDEQFF.

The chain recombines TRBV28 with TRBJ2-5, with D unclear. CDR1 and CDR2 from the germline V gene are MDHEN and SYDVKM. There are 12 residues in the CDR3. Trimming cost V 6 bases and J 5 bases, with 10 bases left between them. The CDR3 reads CASSNARETQYF. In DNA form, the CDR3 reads TGTGCCAGCAGCAATGCCCGGGAGACCCAGTACTTC.

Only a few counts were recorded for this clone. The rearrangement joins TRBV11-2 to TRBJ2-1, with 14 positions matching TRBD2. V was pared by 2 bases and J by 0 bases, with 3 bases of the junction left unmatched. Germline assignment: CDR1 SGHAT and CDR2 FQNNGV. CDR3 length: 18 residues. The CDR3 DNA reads TGTGCCAGCAGCTTACGACTAGCGGGAGGGAGCTCCTACAATGAGCAGTTCTTC. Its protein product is CASSLRLAGGSSYNEQFF.

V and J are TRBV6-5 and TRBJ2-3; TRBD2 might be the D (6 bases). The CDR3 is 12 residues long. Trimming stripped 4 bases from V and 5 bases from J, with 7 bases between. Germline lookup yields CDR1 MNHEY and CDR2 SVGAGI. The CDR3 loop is CASSFSGDTQYF. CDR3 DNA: TGTGCCAGCAGTTTTAGCGGAGATACGCAGTATTTT.

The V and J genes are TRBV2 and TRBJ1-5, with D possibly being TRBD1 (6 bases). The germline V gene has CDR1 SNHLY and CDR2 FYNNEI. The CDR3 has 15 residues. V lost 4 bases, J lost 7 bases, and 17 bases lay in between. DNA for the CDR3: TGTGCCAGCAGTGGGACACAGGGAGCAGGGCAGCCCCAGCATTTT. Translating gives CASSGTQGAGQPQHF.